Each of the 17 T cell receptor beta chains below was sequenced from the same sample in a study of CD8+CD57+ T cells in acquired aplastic anemia. For CDR3 and TCR beta VDJ profiling, genomic DNA was the template used. MiXCR, applied by TCRdb to the reads, yields one record per CDR3 protein. The top ten hold 3% to 4.5% of the sample, which has 400,000 to 500,000 distinct CDR3 sequences, around 68% seen once. Sequencing was done on a sample of sorted CD4+, CD8+, or CD8+CD57+ T cells (not recorded which) from PBMCs. The receptors were gathered from a human donor in good health, serving as a control.

The chain joins TRBV20-1 to TRBJ2-1; 9 bases are a match to TRBD1. The V segment lost 6 bases and the J segment 9 bases; nucleotides outside the gene matches: 12. The germline gives CDR1 DFQATT, CDR2 SNEGSKA (reference sequence). This CDR3 region has 14 residues. This CDR3 is CSAPLTGTGPEQFF. For the CDR3, the DNA is TGCAGTGCCCCCCTTACCGGGACAGGGCCTGAGCAGTTCTTC.

This chain links TRBV25-1 with TRBJ2-1; D is ambiguous. V lost 4 bases and J 7 bases, leaving 8 bases between the germline ends. This CDR3 has 12 amino acids. Per germline, CDR1 MGHDK and CDR2 SYGVNS. CDR3 sequence (DNA): TGTGCCAGCAGTGCCCCGCCTAATGAGCAGTTCTTC. Protein: CASSAPPNEQFF.

The sample holds a few counts of this clonotype. The J gene is TRBJ2-1, the V gene TRBV7-8; D is unclear. The V gene's germline CDR1 is SGHVS and CDR2 FQNEAQ. This CDR3 has 13 residues. Trimming stripped 0 bases from V and 10 bases from J, with 10 bases between. CDR3 sequence (DNA): TGTGCCAGCAGCTTAGCGCTAGACCACGAGCAGTTCTTC. Protein sequence: CASSLALDHEQFF.

Regarding this clonotype: Since no conserved phenylalanine or tryptophan closes the CDR3, a read error is the likely cause. No DNA is shown, since the ends of the CDR3 on it are uncertain; the CDR3 is the one TCRdb lists. The chain joins TRBV7-2 to TRBJ1-1; the D segment call TRBD1 is taken from the table without a DNA check. The germline V gene encodes CDR1 SGHTA and CDR2 FQGNSA. From its first to its last residue, the CDR3 has 13 amino acids. This CDR3 is CASSLAGQHNEKL.

About this clonotype: The junction differs from germline at one of its ends, possibly a read error. The chain employs TRBV2 and TRBJ2-5; D possibly corresponds to TRBD2 (5 bases). CDR3 length: 17 amino acids. Germline lookup yields CDR1 SNHLY and CDR2 FYNNEI. The CDR3 coding sequence is TGTGCCAGCAGTGAACTGGACTGCCGGCACACCGGAGAGCTGCTTTTCTTC. Protein product: CASSELDCRHTGELLFF. Variable domain in full (rest from reference TRBV2 and TRBJ2-5): EPEVTQTPSHQVTQMGQEVILRCVPISNHLYFYWYRQILGQKVEFLVSFYNNEISEKSEIFDDQFSVERPDGSNFTLKIRSTKLEDSAMYFCASSELDCRHTGELLFFGPGTRLLVL.

The chain couples TRBV2 to TRBJ1-6; the D is unclear. Germline CDR1 is SNHLY and CDR2 is FYNNEI. V was cut by 7 bases and J by 9 bases, with 13 bases left in between. The CDR3 extends over 13 amino acids. In nucleotides, the CDR3 is TGTGCCAGCACGGGCAGCCGGGGTTCACCCCTCCACTTT. This sequence encodes CASTGSRGSPLHF.

The table lists this clonotype with many counts. The chain is built from TRBV19 and TRBJ2-1, with unresolved D. Between the trimmed V and J ends, which lost 3 bases and 0 bases, there was a span of 9 bases. The CDR3 runs 15 residues. Germline V gene data show CDR1 as LNHDA and CDR2 as SQIVND (reference sequence). DNA of the CDR3: TGTGCCAGTAGTATTATGGGATTCTCCTACAATGAGCAGTTCTTC. Its translation is CASSIMGFSYNEQFF.

This chain joins TRBV2 and TRBJ1-5, with D maybe TRBD1 (5 bases). Germline V lookup: CDR1 SNHLY, CDR2 FYNNEI. The CDR3 covers 15 residues. With 6 bases removed from V and 7 bases from J, the gap between germline ends came to 19 bases. CDR3 residues: CASRVVTGPGQPQHF. The CDR3 bases are TGTGCCAGCAGGGTGGTCACAGGCCCCGGCCAGCCCCAGCATTTT.

This chain connects TRBV7-9 to TRBJ2-7, with a possible D match to TRBD2 (6 bases). V was trimmed by 2 bases and J by 2 bases, leaving 13 bases between them. In germline, CDR1 is SEHNR, CDR2 FQNEAQ (reference sequence). CDR3 length: 15 residues. This CDR3 reads CASSLSGGAAYEQYF. Here the CDR3 DNA reads TGTGCCAGCAGCTTATCTGGAGGGGCGGCCTACGAGCAGTACTTC.

This clonotype was seen once. The gene calls are TRBV25-1 and TRBJ2-7; TRBD1 or TRBD2 may be the D gene (6 bases each). Germline CDR1 MGHDK, CDR2 SYGVNS. The V end lost 7 bases, the J end lost 4 bases, and 20 bases lay between the germline ends. This CDR3 is built from 15 residues. CDR3 sequence reads: CASTRRTAGGYEQYF. The CDR3, as DNA: TGTGCCAGCACTCGGCGGACAGCGGGTGGGTACGAGCAGTACTTC.

V gene TRBV20-1 combines with J gene TRBJ1-3, with 8 bases lining up with TRBD1. The CDR3 contains 15 residues. Germline trimming cut 0 bases from V and 7 bases from J; bases unmatched to any gene: 8. Germline V gene sequence: CDR1 DFQATT, CDR2 SNEGSKA (reference sequence). Written as DNA, the CDR3 is TGCAGTGCTAGAGATCCCGGACAGGGTGGGAACACCATATATTTT. Protein: CSARDPGQGGNTIYF.

This chain connects TRBV6-4 to TRBJ2-7; no reliable D call. V was cut by 5 bases and J by 2 bases, with 10 bases left in between. The CDR3 length is 13 residues. Germline CDR1 MRHNA, CDR2 SNTAGT. The CDR3, as DNA: TGTGCCAGCAGTAATACAGAAGCCTACGAGCAGTACTTC. Residues: CASSNTEAYEQYF.

The rearrangement uses TRBV7-9 and TRBJ2-7; D is possibly TRBD1 (6 bases). This CDR3 is built from 14 residues. V was clipped by 8 bases and J by 2 bases, with 16 bases between them. Germline V gene data show CDR1 as SEHNR and CDR2 as FQNEAQ (reference sequence). The CDR3 loop is CASSPGAVPYEQYF. As DNA, the CDR3 is TGTGCCAGCTCACCAGGGGCGGTTCCCTACGAGCAGTACTTC.

The chain couples TRBV7-2 to TRBJ1-1; D is possibly TRBD1 (6 bases). The CDR3 runs 12 residues. Trimming left V 9 bases short and J 11 bases short, with 19 bases between. Germline lookup yields CDR1 SGHTA and CDR2 FQGNSA. CDR3 sequence reads: CASSRVTGKAFF. For the CDR3, the DNA is TGTGCCAGTAGCCGCGTAACAGGGAAGGCTTTCTTT.

At least ten counts were recorded for this clonotype. The chain couples TRBV19 to TRBJ1-1; D unclear. The CDR3 consists of 14 residues. V was pared by 3 bases and J by 0 bases, with 8 bases between. The V gene's germline CDR1 is LNHDA and CDR2 SQIVND (reference sequence). Here the CDR3 DNA reads TGTGCCAGTAGTATCGGGCGGCTGAACACTGAAGCTTTCTTT. Amino acid sequence: CASSIGRLNTEAFF.

This clonotype was picked up one time. The chain has TRBV5-4 and TRBJ1-6, with 8 bases identical to TRBD1. Germline V lookup: CDR1 SGHNT, CDR2 YYREEE (reference sequence). There are 13 residues in the CDR3. J was trimmed by 16 bases and V by 4 bases; bases with no gene match: 10. CDR3 DNA: TGTGCCAGCAGCGACCGGGACAGGACAGGGCTCCACTTT. As protein: CASSDRDRTGLHF. The whole variable domain, filled in from reference TRBV5-4 and TRBJ1-6, reads ETGVTQSPTHLIKTRGQQVTLRCSSQSGHNTVSWYQQALGQGPQFIFQYYREEENGRGNFPPRFSGLQFPNYSSELNVNALELDDSALYLCASSDRDRTGLHFGNGTRLTVT.

V is TRBV7-2 and J is TRBJ1-3; TRBD1 agrees at 7 bases. This CDR3 region has 16 residues. Germline assignment: CDR1 SGHTA and CDR2 FQGNSA. V lost 5 bases and J lost 0; bases outside the gene matches: 7. In nucleotides, the CDR3 is TGTGCCAGCAGCACCTCAGGGGGAAACTCTGGAAACACCATATATTTT. It specifies CASSTSGGNSGNTIYF.